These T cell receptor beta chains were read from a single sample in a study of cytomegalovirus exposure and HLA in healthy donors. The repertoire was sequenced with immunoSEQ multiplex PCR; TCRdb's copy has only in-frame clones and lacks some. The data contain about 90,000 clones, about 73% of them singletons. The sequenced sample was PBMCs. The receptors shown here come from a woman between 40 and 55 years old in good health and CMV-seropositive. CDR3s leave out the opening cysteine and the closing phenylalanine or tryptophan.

CDR3: ASSEGERTEAF
V: TRBV6-1

CDR3: ASSLGAGKVAYEQY
V: TRBV5-4

CDR3: ASSLGAGFEAF
V: TRBV11-3

CDR3: ASSLGQAVGGEQY
V: TRBV5-6

CDR3: ASSQSIGQPSMAKAF
V: TRBV23-1

CDR3: ARSLPPSSGRGFNEQF
V: TRBV5-3

CDR3: ASSLEGPFSGNTIY
V: TRBV7-7

CDR3: ASSRSGSGSDTQY
V: TRBV7-9

CDR3: ASIGDRVSNQPQH
V: TRBV6-6

CDR3: ASSLGVSRADTQY
V: TRBV5-8

CDR3: ASSSEPGLAGRMTDTQY
V: TRBV7-3

CDR3: ASSPGTDFNYGYT
V: TRBV18

CDR3: ASSFGYRGSTDTQY
V: TRBV27

CDR3: ASSLGLAGPSYNEQF
V: TRBV9

CDR3: SVGGPNTGELF
V: TRBV29-1

CDR3: ASSLRAEGAGRDEQY
V: TRBV5-1

CDR3: ASSPLTSGLSYEQY
V: TRBV27

CDR3: ASSLDPGQGAEQY
V: TRBV5-1

CDR3: ASSGTDGEQY
V: TRBV5-4

CDR3: ASSLEGRWDTDTQY
V: TRBV5-1

CDR3: ASSLDSGRYNEQF
V: TRBV7-6

CDR3: ATSRRGQGDGYT
V: TRBV15

CDR3: ASSVGTSGFETQY
V: TRBV9

CDR3: ASSPKVSLPGQY
V: TRBV6-6

CDR3: ASQGQGGNQPQH
V: TRBV6-5

CDR3: ASSHGLTTGELF
V: TRBV4-2

CDR3: ASSVEGRGEQY
V: TRBV9

CDR3: ASSLSRQSDTQY
V: TRBV14

CDR3: ASSQDSGQVTDTQY
V: TRBV18

CDR3: ASPRNLPF
V: TRBV27

CDR3: ASSMGLAGAYEQY
V: TRBV19

CDR3: ASSQPLGGISYEQY
V: TRBV28

CDR3: ASSHSGGIYEQY
V: TRBV14

CDR3: ASSLRTSGPTNEQF
V: TRBV5-4

CDR3: ASSAYFTGELF
V: TRBV19

CDR3: ASSQTSGYNEQF
V: TRBV6-6

CDR3: ASSQETLAGQYEQY
V: TRBV14

CDR3: ASSADRSQETQY
V: TRBV7-9

CDR3: ASSHSGTGEGYT
V: TRBV4-3

CDR3: SSSSLDSIQY
V: TRBV7-9

CDR3: ASSFGGDPAYEQY
V: TRBV7-9

CDR3: ASSEWAGGVETQY
V: TRBV2

CDR3: ASSLWTYEQY
V: TRBV11-2

CDR3: ASSRSGRASFADTQY
V: TRBV5-6

CDR3: ASSRDSQETQY
V: TRBV18

CDR3: ASSGQGGGTEAF
V: TRBV6-1

CDR3: SSSLSQGLNEKLF
V: TRBV7-9

CDR3: ASSVGSDQGRGTQY
V: TRBV9